This T cell receptor beta chain was captured by sequencing in a study of Ad26.COV2.S vaccination and SARS-CoV-2 variants. Study-wide context: Sample donor was a member of the COV1001 Ad26.COV2.S trial arm. Study-wide points: Researchers reported similar non-spike TCR breadth in vaccine and placebo recipients.

The repertoire was sequenced with immunoSEQ multiplex PCR; TCRdb's copy has only in-frame clones and lacks some. The data hold approximately 400,000 clones, with 83% observed a single time. In the case of this clone: Its antigen is unknown.

The sample's treatment: roughly 20 received Ad26.COV2.S at low or high dose, single or two shots; about five received placebo; per-sample allocation not given. Sampling was performed 63 days after the first vaccine or placebo injection. Vaccination employed an Ad26 vector expressing the Wuhan-strain SARS-CoV-2 spike. CDR1 is SEHNR and CDR2 is FQNEAQ in the germline V gene (reference sequence). This CDR3 comprises 19 residues. With V trimmed by 4 bases and J by 3 bases, 13 bases remained unmatched. This rearrangement joins TRBV7-9 to TRBJ2-3; 13 bases map to TRBD2. The clonotype was recovered from a person between 18 and 65 years old who received the Ad26.COV2.S COVID-19 vaccine or a placebo. The specimen was peripheral blood, collected in a trial of Ad26.COV2.S vaccine versus placebo. The CDR3, as DNA: TGTGCCAGCAGCTACCTCGGACTAGCGGGAGTGGGAAGAACAGATACGCAGTATTTT. This gives the protein CASSYLGLAGVGRTDTQYF.